This TCR beta chain appears in the sequencing data of a study of shared clonotypes between healthy human individuals. At the level of the study: Each donor's CD4 naive and CD4 memory cells filled three plates apiece, CD8 naive two, and CD8 memory one.

Naive CD8 cells lacked CD45RO and underwent positive selection for CCR7, leaving out terminally differentiated effector memory CD45RA+ cells. The germline V and J ends were trimmed by 1 base and 8 bases, with 10 bases remaining between them. Germline V gives CDR1 SGHNT, CDR2 YYREEE (reference sequence). The CDR3 runs 14 residues. The repertoire was sequenced with immunoSEQ multiplex PCR; TCRdb's copy has only in-frame clones and lacks some. The repertoire consists of about 2 million clones, with approximately 94% occurring once and the leading ten covering around 1.1%. What was sequenced was naive CD8+ T cells sorted from blood. The chain has TRBV5-4 and TRBJ1-6, with TRBD1 as a possible D gene (6 bases). The clonotype was recovered from a man aged 18 to 30 in good health. The DNA for the CDR3 is TGTGCCAGCAGCTTGAAACAGGGTTATTCACCCCTCCACTTT. Translation gives CASSLKQGYSPLHF.